The rows below give T cell receptor beta chains drawn from one sample of a study of blood T cell repertoires in COVID-19. Only in-frame clones appear in the TCRdb table, and some are missing; sequencing was by immunoSEQ multiplex PCR. The sample has approximately 250,000 clones, roughly 89% seen once. Specimen: peripheral blood. The origin of the receptors is a man aged 25-40 years who had recovered from COVID-19. Both conserved end residues are part of each CDR3. A D gene is named only where the DNA matches it firmly. Clone size is stated in some rows and not others, as once, few, many or a class when expanded.

TRBJ1-1,.,TRBV11-3,.,TGTGCCAGCAGCTTAGGGCCCATTGACACTGAAGCTTTCTTT,CASSLGPIDTEAFF
TRBJ1-2,.,TRBV12-3/TRBV12-4,.,TGTGCCAGCAGTTTATCGAGGGACTATGGCTACACCTTC,CASSLSRDYGYTF
TRBJ1-4,TRBD1,TRBV11-2,.,TGTGCCAGCACCTTGGGACAGTGGAATGAAAAACTGTTTTTT,CASTLGQWNEKLFF
TRBJ1-4,.,TRBV21-1,.,TGTGCCAGCAGCATCCGGACAGGGGTTAATGAAAAACTGTTTTTT,CASSIRTGVNEKLFF
TRBJ2-1,.,TRBV6-5,.,TGTGCCAGCAGTTACGAGGGCGGACCATCGGGCAATGAGCAGTTCTTC,CASSYEGGPSGNEQFF
TRBJ1-6,.,TRBV7-8,few,TGTGCCAGCAGCTTAGTGACAGGACAGCCTAATTCACCCCTCCACTTT,CASSLVTGQPNSPLHF
TRBJ1-2,TRBD1,TRBV7-8,.,TGTGCCAGCAGCCCAGCGGACGGGACAGCGGGCGGCTACACCTTC,CASSPADGTAGGYTF
TRBJ1-6,TRBD1,TRBV27,.,TGTGCCAGCAGCGTGACAGGGGGAGGGTCACCCCTCCACTTT,CASSVTGGGSPLHF
TRBJ2-7,.,TRBV9,.,TGTGCCAGCAGCGTAGGGGTAGGGGTACACGAGCAGTACTTC,CASSVGVGVHEQYF
TRBJ1-4,.,TRBV30,.,TGTGCCGTTGACCCCGCAGGGGTTGGGGAAAAACTGTTTTTT,CAVDPAGVGEKLFF
TRBJ2-5,.,TRBV12-3/TRBV12-4,.,TGTGCCAGCAGCCAAAAAGAGACCCAGTACTTC,CASSQKETQYF
TRBJ2-2,TRBD2,TRBV5-8,.,TGTGCCAGGCTGCATCTACCGGGGGGGCGCACCGGGGAGCTGTTTTTT,CARLHLPGGRTGELFF
TRBJ1-1,.,TRBV25-1,.,TGTGCCAGCAGTGAATATGGGGGGGGGTACACTGAAGCTTTCTTT,CASSEYGGGYTEAFF
TRBJ1-1,.,TRBV4-1,.,TGCGCCAGCAGCCAAGCGAGGTTTACGAACACTGAAGCTTTCTTT,CASSQARFTNTEAFF
TRBJ2-7,TRBD1,TRBV5-1,.,TGCGCCAGCAGCTTGGAGGGACAGCCTGCCTACGAGCAGTACTTC,CASSLEGQPAYEQYF
TRBJ1-1,TRBD1,TRBV5-1,.,TGCGCCAGCAGCTTGGGTTACAGGGGCGTTGAAGCTTTCTTT,CASSLGYRGVEAFF
TRBJ2-7,.,TRBV19,.,TGTGCCAGTAGTACGTCAGTTAACTACGAGCAGTACTTC,CASSTSVNYEQYF
TRBJ1-2,TRBD1,TRBV6-5,.,TGTGCCAGCAGTCAGACAGGGTTCTATGGCTACACCTTC,CASSQTGFYGYTF
TRBJ1-4,.,TRBV9,.,TGTGCCAGCAGCGTAGAGGGAACCCGCAGGGGAAAACTGTTTTTT,CASSVEGTRRGKLFF
TRBJ1-1,.,TRBV29-1,few,TGCAGCGCACCCGGACAGACTAACACTGAAGCTTTCTTT,CSAPGQTNTEAFF
TRBJ1-1,.,TRBV5-1,.,TGCGCCAGCAGCTTGGACAGGCCGAACACTGAAGCTTTCTTT,CASSLDRPNTEAFF
TRBJ2-6,.,TRBV27,.,TGTGCCAGCAGTTTGGAAGGGGTCGGGGCCAACGTCCTGACTTTC,CASSLEGVGANVLTF
TRBJ1-4,.,TRBV20-1,.,TGCAGTGCTAGTCAGGCTGAAAAACTGTTTTTT,CSASQAEKLFF
TRBJ1-2,.,TRBV19,once,TGTGCCAGTAATAAAAACAACAGGGTCAGCTATGGCTACACCTTC,CASNKNNRVSYGYTF
TRBJ1-5,.,TRBV24-1,.,TGTGCCACCAGTGATCTAAGCAATCAGCCCCAGCATTTT,CATSDLSNQPQHF
TRBJ2-7,TRBD2,TRBV7-9,.,TGTGCCAGCAGGAAAAGGGAGGGCTACGAGCAGTACTTC,CASRKREGYEQYF
TRBJ2-7,.,TRBV19,.,TGTGCCAGTAGTCATAGGCGGGTTCGGACCTACGAGCAGTACTTC,CASSHRRVRTYEQYF
TRBJ2-5,TRBD2,TRBV19,.,TGTGCCAGTAGTACCCGGACTAGCGGGGCTCAAGAGACCCAGTACTTC,CASSTRTSGAQETQYF
TRBJ2-5,TRBD1,TRBV6-5,once,TGTGCCAGCATGGGACAGGGGGCGCTCGAGACCCAGTACTTC,CASMGQGALETQYF
TRBJ1-1,.,TRBV6-6,.,TGTGCCAGCAGTTTCGGGTATCAAACTGAAGCTTTCTTT,CASSFGYQTEAFF
TRBJ2-1,TRBD1,TRBV29-1,.,TGCAGCTCGGGGACAGGACAAGCGTGGGAGCAGTTCTTC,CSSGTGQAWEQFF
TRBJ2-6,.,TRBV5-1,.,TGCGCCAGCAGCCCGGGGGACTCTGGGGCCAACGTCCTGACTTTC,CASSPGDSGANVLTF
TRBJ2-1,.,TRBV4-2,.,TGTGCCAGCAGGCTGACAGGTGAACCCTACAATGAGCAGTTCTTC,CASRLTGEPYNEQFF
TRBJ2-7,.,TRBV19,.,TGTGCCAGTAGTATAGCACAGGGCCACGAGCAGTACTTC,CASSIAQGHEQYF
TRBJ1-1,.,TRBV15,.,TGTGCCACCAATCCCGACAGGCGGAACACTGAAGCTTTCTTT,CATNPDRRNTEAFF
TRBJ1-6,.,TRBV3-1/TRBV3-2,few,TGTGCCAGCAGCCAATCATACTCGAGCTCCTATAATTCACCCCTCCACTTT,CASSQSYSSSYNSPLHF
TRBJ1-2,TRBD1,TRBV9,.,TGTGCCAGCAGCGTTTCAGGGGGCGCGGACGGCTACACCTTC,CASSVSGGADGYTF
TRBJ1-5,TRBD1,TRBV30,.,TGTGCCTGGACTCCGGGACAGGGGAATCAGCCCCAGCATTTT,CAWTPGQGNQPQHF
TRBJ2-3,.,TRBV27,.,TGTGCCAGCAGTTCGTGGGCGGGTGGTGATACGCAGTATTTT,CASSSWAGGDTQYF
TRBJ1-1,TRBD1,TRBV6-5,once,TGTGCCAGCAGAGGATGGACAGGGGTAATCACTGAAGCTTTCTTT,CASRGWTGVITEAFF
TRBJ2-3,.,TRBV5-1,.,TGCGCCAGCAGCGGAGTAAGGGATACGCAGTATTTT,CASSGVRDTQYF
TRBJ2-2,TRBD2,TRBV2,.,TGTGCCGCTCGACTAGCACCCTCTCCCAACACCGGGGAGCTGTTTTTT,CAARLAPSPNTGELFF
TRBJ1-1,TRBD1,TRBV6-5,.,TGTGCCAGCAGTTACCGGCAGGGGGCTGAAGCTTTCTTT,CASSYRQGAEAFF
TRBJ1-2,.,TRBV4-1,.,TGCGCCAGCAGCCAAGATCGTTTCTGGAGCAGGGCTAACTATGGCTACACCTTC,CASSQDRFWSRANYGYTF
TRBJ1-6,.,TRBV5-4,many,TGTGCCAGCAGCTTGGATCTAGGGGGTAATTCACCCCTCCACTTT,CASSLDLGGNSPLHF
TRBJ1-2,TRBD1,TRBV27,once,TGTGCCAGCAGTTTCTCGGACAGGGGAGTTGGCTACACCTTC,CASSFSDRGVGYTF
TRBJ2-2,.,TRBV24-1,few,TGTGCCACCAGTGACCCCCAGGGAGGAAACACCGGGGAGCTGTTTTTT,CATSDPQGGNTGELFF
TRBJ1-2,.,TRBV27,.,TGTGCCAGCAGCTTTCAGGCGTACAACTATGGCTACACCTTC,CASSFQAYNYGYTF
TRBJ1-2,TRBD1,TRBV5-4,.,TGTGCCAGCAGCTTGCGAGGGACAGGGAGCTGGTATGGCTACACCTTC,CASSLRGTGSWYGYTF
TRBJ1-3,.,TRBV20-1,.,TGCAGTGCTAGTCCCGGGATAAACACCATATATTTT,CSASPGINTIYF
TRBJ1-5,TRBD1,TRBV18,.,TGTGCCAGCTCACCAGGACAGGGCCGAAATCAGCCCCAGCATTTT,CASSPGQGRNQPQHF
TRBJ1-2,.,TRBV19,.,TGTGCCAGTAGTACGGACAGCCAGTCTGTTCTTGGCTACACCTTC,CASSTDSQSVLGYTF
TRBJ2-3,TRBD1,TRBV5-6,.,TGTGCCAGCGTAACCGGGACAGGGGTTCCAGATACGCAGTATTTT,CASVTGTGVPDTQYF
TRBJ1-2,.,TRBV7-9,.,TGTGCCAGCAGCTTAGGGCAGGGACTGAGCTATGGCTACACCTTC,CASSLGQGLSYGYTF